This T cell receptor beta chain was sequenced in a study of blood T cell repertoires in COVID-19. For the study at large: Donors in the United States, Italy and Spain gave samples during acute or convalescent COVID-19.

Seattle's enrolled individuals joined amid active infection and were then monitored longitudinally. This table comes from immunoSEQ multiplex PCR, and its TCRdb copy is limited to in-frame clones, with some not included. The data contain under 400,000 clones, more than 70% of them singletons. The receptor comes from a woman aged 60-70 years with COVID-19, enrolled during active disease. The specimen was peripheral blood.

CDR3 region: CAIPPRGGLNNEQFF. The CDR3 DNA reads as TGTGCCATCCCACCGCGGGGGGGCTTGAACAATGAGCAGTTCTTC. V usage is TRBV5-4 and J usage is TRBJ2-1, with 9 bases lining up with TRBD2. The V segment lost 9 bases and the J segment 5 bases; nucleotides outside the gene matches: 12. The CDR3 runs to 15 residues. The germline V gene has CDR1 SGHNT and CDR2 YYREEE (reference sequence).